A selection of T cell receptor beta chains follows, all from one sample in a study of cytomegalovirus exposure and HLA in healthy donors. Profiling relied on immunoSEQ multiplex PCR, and the TCRdb table lists in-frame clones only, not all of them. The sample carries 75,000 to 100,000 clones, 76% recorded once. The sample taken for sequencing was PBMCs. Receptor source: a woman aged 55-69 years in good health and CMV-seropositive. Both conserved end residues are part of each CDR3. Fields, in order: CDR3 protein, CDR3 DNA, J gene, D gene, V gene. A D gene is named only where the DNA matches it firmly.

CDR3: CASSLMQGIYEQYF
DNA: TGTGCCAGCAGTTTAATGCAGGGGATATACGAGCAGTACTTC
J: TRBJ2-7
D: -
V: TRBV27

CDR3: CATEDRAQGNTIYF
DNA: TGTGCCACCGAAGACAGGGCTCAAGGAAACACCATATATTTT
J: TRBJ1-3
D: TRBD1
V: TRBV10-3

CDR3: CASSLVGGLTQYF
DNA: TGTGCCAGCAGCTTAGTTGGGGGCTTGACGCAGTATTTT
J: TRBJ2-3
D: -
V: TRBV7-8

CDR3: CASSLGLRGGSHGYTF
DNA: TGTGCCAGCAGCTTGGGCCTTCGTGGGGGCTCGCATGGCTACACCTTC
J: TRBJ1-2
D: -
V: TRBV5-5

CDR3: CATELAGGANTQYF
DNA: TGTGCCACCGAACTAGCGGGAGGTGCCAATACGCAGTATTTT
J: TRBJ2-3
D: TRBD2
V: TRBV19

CDR3: CASRGTGNNQPQHF
DNA: TGTGCCAGCAGGGGGACAGGGAACAATCAGCCCCAGCATTTT
J: TRBJ1-5
D: TRBD1
V: TRBV27

CDR3: CASSLSGDTGELFF
DNA: TGCGCCAGCAGCTTAAGCGGGGACACCGGGGAGCTGTTTTTT
J: TRBJ2-2
D: TRBD2
V: TRBV5-1

CDR3: CSSSHPHIPEQYF
DNA: TGTTCCAGCAGCCACCCACATATCCCTGAGCAGTACTTC
J: TRBJ2-7
D: -
V: TRBV7-9

CDR3: CASSQVAGGSTYEQYF
DNA: TGCGCCAGCAGCCAGGTAGCGGGAGGCTCGACGTACGAGCAGTACTTC
J: TRBJ2-7
D: TRBD2
V: TRBV4-1

CDR3: CASRRASGSGNTIYF
DNA: TGTGCCAGCAGAAGAGCCTCGGGCTCTGGAAACACCATATATTTT
J: TRBJ1-3
D: -
V: TRBV6-5

CDR3: CASSVDGRGYEQYF
DNA: TGTGCCAGCAGCGTAGACGGAAGAGGATACGAGCAGTACTTC
J: TRBJ2-7
D: -
V: TRBV9